This paragraph reports one T cell receptor (beta chain). Clones were sequenced by immunoSEQ multiplex PCR, and TCRdb holds only the in-frame ones, with some missing. The sample yields 83,000 or so clones, over 85% seen once. The V end lost 2 bases, the J end lost 6 bases, and 11 bases lay between the germline ends. The CDR3 spans 14 residues. Germline V CDR1 and CDR2: MNHEY, SVGAGI. This sample was included in a study of technical replicates of blood from a few donors. This TCR derives from a human donor in good health. Material for sequencing was T cells isolated from PBMCs. This rearrangement joins TRBV6-5 to TRBJ1-3; D possibly corresponds to TRBD1 (6 bases). In DNA form, the CDR3 reads TGTGCCAGCAGTTACCGGGGGGCCGTAAACACCATATATTTT. Its protein product is CASSYRGAVNTIYF.